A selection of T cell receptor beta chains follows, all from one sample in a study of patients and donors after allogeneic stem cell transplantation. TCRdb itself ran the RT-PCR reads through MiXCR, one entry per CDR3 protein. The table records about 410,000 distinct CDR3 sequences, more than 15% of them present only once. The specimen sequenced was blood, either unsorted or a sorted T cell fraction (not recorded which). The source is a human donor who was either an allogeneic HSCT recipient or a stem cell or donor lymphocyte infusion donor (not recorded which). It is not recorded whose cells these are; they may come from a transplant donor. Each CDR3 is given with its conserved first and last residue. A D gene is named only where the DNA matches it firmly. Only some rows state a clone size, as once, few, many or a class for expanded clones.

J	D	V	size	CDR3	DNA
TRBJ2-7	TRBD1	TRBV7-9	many	CASAGTGGVEQYF	TGTGCCAGCGCCGGGACAGGTGGGGTCGAGCAGTACTTC
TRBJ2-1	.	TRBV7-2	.	CASRVRVYEQFF	TGTGCCAGCAGAGTGAGGGTGTATGAGCAGTTCTTC
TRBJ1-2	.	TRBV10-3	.	CAISDTGYTF	TGTGCCATCAGTGATACTGGCTACACCTTC
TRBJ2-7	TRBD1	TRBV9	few	CASSVAGQGSYEQYF	TGTGCCAGCAGCGTAGCGGGACAGGGATCCTACGAGCAGTACTTC
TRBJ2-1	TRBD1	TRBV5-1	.	CASSRTGGLGNEQFF	TGCGCCAGCAGCAGAACAGGGGGCTTGGGGAATGAGCAGTTCTTC
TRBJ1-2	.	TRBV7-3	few	CASSLTHSASGGYTF	TGTGCCAGCAGCTTAACACACAGTGCCTCGGGAGGCTACACCTTC
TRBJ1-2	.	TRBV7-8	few	CASSHMTLVRDDYGYTF	TGTGCCAGCAGCCATATGACCTTAGTCAGGGATGACTATGGCTACACCTTC
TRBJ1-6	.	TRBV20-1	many	CSAPTGGMSPLHF	TGCAGTGCTCCGACTGGGGGTATGTCACCCCTCCACTTT
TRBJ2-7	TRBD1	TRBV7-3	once	CASSGQAGEQYF	TGTGCCAGCAGCGGACAGGCTGGCGAGCAGTACTTC
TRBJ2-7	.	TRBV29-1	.	CSGYRDGEQYF	TGCAGCGGTTACAGGGACGGCGAGCAGTACTTC
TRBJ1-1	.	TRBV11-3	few	CASSFEGTYTEAFF	TGTGCCAGCAGCTTTGAGGGGACCTACACTGAAGCTTTCTTT
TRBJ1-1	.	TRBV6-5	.	CASSYDYRDNTEAFF	TGTGCCAGCAGTTACGACTACCGGGACAACACTGAAGCTTTCTTT
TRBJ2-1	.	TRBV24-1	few	CATRGTRQNEQFF	TGTGCCACCAGAGGGACCCGGCAAAATGAGCAGTTCTTC
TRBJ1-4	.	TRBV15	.	CATSRGQRIATNEKLFF	TGTGCCACCAGCAGAGGACAGAGAATTGCAACTAATGAAAAACTGTTTTTT
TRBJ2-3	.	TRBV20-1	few	CSARVADSSTDTQYF	TGCAGTGCTAGAGTTGCGGATTCTAGCACAGATACGCAGTATTTT
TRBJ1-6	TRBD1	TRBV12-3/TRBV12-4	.	CASRYRQTGGNSPLHF	TGTGCCAGCAGATACCGCCAGACAGGGGGCAATTCACCCCTCCACTTT
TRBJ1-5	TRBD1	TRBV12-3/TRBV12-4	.	CASSMTGGPDQPQHF	TGTGCCAGCAGCATGACAGGGGGACCTGATCAGCCCCAGCATTTT
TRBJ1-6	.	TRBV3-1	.	CASSQDFFTGSSYNSPLHF	TGTGCCAGCAGCCAAGATTTTTTTACCGGGAGCTCCTATAATTCACCCCTCCACTTT
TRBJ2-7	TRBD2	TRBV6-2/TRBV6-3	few	CASSKGGGIPSYEQYF	TGTGCCAGCAGCAAGGGCGGGGGGATCCCGTCCTACGAGCAGTACTTC
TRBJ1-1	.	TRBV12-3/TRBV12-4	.	CASSWTVGTEAFF	TGTGCCAGCAGTTGGACAGTCGGGACTGAAGCTTTCTTT
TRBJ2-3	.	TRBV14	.	CASSQHIEFVGDTQYF	TGTGCCAGCAGCCAGCACATTGAATTTGTCGGAGATACGCAGTATTTT
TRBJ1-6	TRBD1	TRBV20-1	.	CGCRDRVYNSPLHF	TGCGGTTGTCGTGACAGGGTGTATAATTCACCCCTCCACTTT
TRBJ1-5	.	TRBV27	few	CAREVIQPQHF	TGTGCCAGAGAGGTGATTCAGCCCCAGCATTTT
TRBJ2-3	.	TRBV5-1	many	CASSPQPRTDTQYF	TGCGCCAGCAGCCCCCAGCCCCGCACAGATACGCAGTATTTT
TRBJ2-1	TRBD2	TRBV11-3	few	CASSPQGLAGGHEQFF	TGTGCCAGCAGCCCCCAGGGACTAGCGGGGGGTCATGAGCAGTTCTTC
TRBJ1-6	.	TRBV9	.	CASSDPMQGTLHF	TGTGCCAGCAGCGATCCCATGCAGGGAACCCTCCACTTT